This is a list of T cell receptor beta chains from one sample in a study of long-term antiretroviral therapy in people with HIV. Repertoires were generated with immunoSEQ multiplex PCR, while TCRdb's copy carries only in-frame clones and drops some. The table lists 10,000 to 15,000 clones, around 77% of them singletons. The specimen comprised unsorted PBMCs, sampled 1.3 years after starting antiretroviral therapy. The receptors come from a woman under 30 with HIV. The CDR3 runs from the conserved cysteine through the conserved F or W. The D gene is left open where the match is weak. Size is omitted from some rows. Given values are once, few, many or a class for expanded clones.

>TRBJ1-1|TRBV2|.|.
TGTGCCAGCAGCGTACAGGGATATGAAGCTTTCTTT
CASSVQGYEAFF
>TRBJ1-2|TRBV29-1|.|.
TGCAGCGTTGCTGACGGCCCGCTCTATGGCTACACCTTC
CSVADGPLYGYTF
>TRBJ2-2|TRBV7-6|.|.
TGTGCCAGCAGCTCCCTGGGGGAGATGAACACCGGGGAGCTGTTTTTT
CASSSLGEMNTGELFF
>TRBJ1-2|TRBV13|.|TRBD1
TGTGCCAGCAGCTTCGTACGGGACAGCCTCGGAGGCTACACCTTC
CASSFVRDSLGGYTF
>TRBJ2-7|TRBV7-2|.|.
TGTGCCAGCAGCTTAGGGGGCGGATTCTCCTACGAGCAGTACTTC
CASSLGGGFSYEQYF
>TRBJ2-5|TRBV10-2|.|TRBD2
TGCGCCAGCACGGGACTAGCGGGGGGGCCGGGAGAGACCCAGTACTTC
CASTGLAGGPGETQYF
>TRBJ2-7|TRBV9|few|TRBD2
TGTGCCAGCAGCGAGACTAGCGGGAGTTACGAGCAGTACTTC
CASSETSGSYEQYF
>TRBJ1-1|TRBV29-1|.|.
TGCAGCGTTGACGAGAGGGATAATGAAGCTTTCTTT
CSVDERDNEAFF
>TRBJ2-1|TRBV29-1|.|TRBD2
TGCAGCGTTGGTTTACTAGCGGGGAGAGATGAGCAGTTCTTC
CSVGLLAGRDEQFF
>TRBJ2-1|TRBV5-1|few|.
TGCGCCAGCAGCTACCAGGGAGGCCAAAGGAATGAGCAGTTCTTC
CASSYQGGQRNEQFF
>TRBJ1-3|TRBV6-6|.|TRBD1
TGTGCCAGCAGGGGGGCGGGGACAGGCTCTGGAAACACCATATATTTT
CASRGAGTGSGNTIYF
>TRBJ1-1|TRBV5-1|.|.
TGCGCCAGCAGCTTGGTCGGGGGGAGCACTGAAGCTTTCTTT
CASSLVGGSTEAFF
>TRBJ1-5|TRBV5-1|.|TRBD1
TGCGCCAGCAGCTTGGCAGGGGGGAGCAATCAGCCCCAGCATTTT
CASSLAGGSNQPQHF
>TRBJ1-1|TRBV2|.|.
TGTGCCAGCGGAGCGGGGGCGACGACTGAAGCTTTCTTT
CASGAGATTEAFF
>TRBJ1-1|TRBV7-9|few|.
TGTGCCACCTGGACCTCGAACACTGAAGCTTTCTTT
CATWTSNTEAFF
>TRBJ1-2|TRBV27|.|.
TGTGCCACCGCACTTAGGCCTGACTATGGCTACACCTTC
CATALRPDYGYTF
>TRBJ2-7|TRBV29-1|.|.
TGCAGCGTTCGCCGGACCCTATCAGACGGCTACGAGCAGTACTTC
CSVRRTLSDGYEQYF
>TRBJ1-1|TRBV4-3|.|.
TGCGCCAGCAGCCCTAGGGTTTTCATTCGGAACACTGAAGCTTTCTTT
CASSPRVFIRNTEAFF
>TRBJ1-1|TRBV11-2|.|.
TGTGCCAGCAGCTTAGATCTGATAACAGAGGGAGCTTTCTTT
CASSLDLITEGAFF
>TRBJ1-5|TRBV18|.|TRBD1
TGTGCCAGCTCTCCTACTGGGGGGACAGGGGTTCAGCCCCAGCATTTT
CASSPTGGTGVQPQHF
>TRBJ1-5|TRBV30|once|TRBD1
TGTGCCTGGAGTCGACAGGGAGGTCAGCCCCAGCATTTT
CAWSRQGGQPQHF
>TRBJ1-4|TRBV7-9|.|.
TGTGCCAGCAGCCTTAGGGGTAATGAAAAACTGTTTTTT
CASSLRGNEKLFF
>TRBJ1-4|TRBV9|.|TRBD1
TGTGCCAGCAGCGTAACAGGGGTCGAAAAACTGTTTTTT
CASSVTGVEKLFF
>TRBJ2-1|TRBV2|.|TRBD2
TGTGCCAGCAGTGGGGAAGCGGGAGTTCCGTTCTTC
CASSGEAGVPFF
>TRBJ1-5|TRBV19|.|.
TGTGCCAGTAGTACACACCCCGGAGGGGAAGGGCATTTT
CASSTHPGGEGHF
>TRBJ2-2|TRBV5-4|few|TRBD2
TGTGCCAGCAGCTTGGGGGGGGGACTAGACCCCGGGGAGCTGTTTTTT
CASSLGGGLDPGELFF
>TRBJ2-2|TRBV11-2|.|.
TGTGCCAGCAGCTTAGTTGGCCGCCTCACCGGGGAGCTGTTTTTT
CASSLVGRLTGELFF
>TRBJ1-2|TRBV10-3|.|.
TGTGCCATCAGTGACAGGAGGGACTATGGCTACACCTTC
CAISDRRDYGYTF
>TRBJ2-7|TRBV4-3|few|TRBD1
TGCGCCAGCAGCCCCTACCGGGGACAGCCAAACTCCTACGAGCAGTACTTC
CASSPYRGQPNSYEQYF